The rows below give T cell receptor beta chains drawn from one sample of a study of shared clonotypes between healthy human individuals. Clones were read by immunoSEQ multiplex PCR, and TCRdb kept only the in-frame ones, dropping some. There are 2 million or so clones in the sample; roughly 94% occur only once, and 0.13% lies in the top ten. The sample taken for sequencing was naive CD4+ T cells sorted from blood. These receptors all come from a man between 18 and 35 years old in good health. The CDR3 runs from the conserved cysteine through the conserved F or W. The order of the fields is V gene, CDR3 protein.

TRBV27	CASSSGTGGRWGYTF
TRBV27	CASSSDRVTEQYF
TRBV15	CATSRGGAGLVNEQYF
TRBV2	CASTELAGAANEQFF
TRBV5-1	CASSLVGQSYEQYF
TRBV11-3	CASSLAGQNAETQYF
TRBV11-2	CASSLLGGWGTDTQYF
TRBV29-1	CSVVGQGYNEQFF
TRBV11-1	CASSLKTSGVNTGELFF
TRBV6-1	CASSDRRGGRETQYF
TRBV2	CASSVAEQFF
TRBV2	CASSEAEAGGTYEQYF
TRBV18	CASSPQFQGAGELFF
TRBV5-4	CASRGGGTDTQYF
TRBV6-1	CASSGQGPTYNSPLHF
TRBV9	CASSVGKGGGTDTQYF
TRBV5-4	CASSLIGGSGNTIYF
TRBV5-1	CASSVFGTLGEKLFF
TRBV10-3	CAISESGGGDQETQYF
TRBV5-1	CASSLAGGDTGELFF
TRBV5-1	CASSPEVNQPQHF
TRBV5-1	CASSLAGARGYTF
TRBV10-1	CAKQSSYNSPLHF
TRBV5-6	CASSLAAGGSNQPQHF
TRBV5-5	CASSRTGFTEAFF
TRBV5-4	CASSLGPLNTEAFF
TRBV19	CASSMGQGNEKLFF
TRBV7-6	CASSRGTSGGQGTQYF
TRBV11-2	CASSLSDGWSQYF
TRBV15	CATKGPNTGELFF
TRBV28	CASSPLINSPLHF
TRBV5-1	CARPYEQYF
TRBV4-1	CASSRIPGIYGYTF
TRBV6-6	CASSSVPPGEQFF
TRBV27	CASSLVFGTGDQETQYF
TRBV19	CASSMPRDWRAGELFF
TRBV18	CASSPGRYEQYF